These 28 T cell receptor beta chains were all obtained from the same sample, sequenced in a study of cytomegalovirus exposure and HLA in healthy donors. Clones were read by immunoSEQ multiplex PCR, and TCRdb kept only the in-frame ones, dropping some. The table shows fewer than 150,000 clones, with more than 70% occurring only once. The sequenced sample consisted of PBMCs. These receptors came from a man aged 18 to 30 in good health and CMV-seronegative.

This clone was picked up one time. The chain has TRBV7-2 and TRBJ1-5; D unclear. Trimming left V 4 bases short and J 0 bases short, with 7 bases between. CDR1 is SGHTA and CDR2 is FQGNSA in the germline V gene. There are 14 residues in the CDR3. The DNA for the CDR3 is TGTGCCAGCAGCTCTAGACTTAGCAATCAGCCCCAGCATTTT. Translating it yields CASSSRLSNQPQHF.

CDR3 coding DNA: TGTGCCAGCAGCCAGGGAGGCGGGAATGAAAAACTGTTTTTT. Encoded protein: CASSQGGGNEKLFF. The chain couples TRBV7-6 to TRBJ1-4; D possibly corresponds to TRBD1 (5 bases). V lost 5 bases, J lost 5 bases, and 12 bases lay in between. Germline values: CDR1 SGHVS, CDR2 FNYEAQ. The CDR3 consists of 14 residues.

V and J are TRBV6-5 and TRBJ2-4, with TRBD2 identical over 7 bases. The CDR3 covers 14 residues. Germline values: CDR1 MNHEY, CDR2 SVGAGI. The V segment lost 2 bases and the J segment 8 bases; nucleotides outside the gene matches: 6. CDR3 residues: CASSYAQGGDIQYF. The CDR3 DNA follows: TGTGCCAGCAGTTACGCCCAGGGAGGGGACATTCAGTACTTC.

This clone was counted a single time. This chain links TRBV11-3 with TRBJ2-7; 7 bases are a match to TRBD2. V gave up 1 base and J gave up 5 bases; unmatched junction bases: 5. Germline loops: CDR1 SGHNT, CDR2 YENEEA. CDR3 length: 14 residues. The CDR3 nucleotides read TGTGCCAGCAGCTTAGGGGCCCTAGCGGACGAGCAGTACTTC. It translates to CASSLGALADEQYF. Variable domain in full (rest from reference TRBV11-3 and TRBJ2-7): EAGVVQSPRYKIIEKKQPVAFWCNPISGHNTLYWYLQNLGQGPELLIRYENEEAVDDSQLPKDRFSAERLKGVDSTLKIQPAELGDSAVYLCASSLGALADEQYFGPGTRLTVT.

This clone has just a few counts. The rearrangement joins TRBV6-5 to TRBJ1-2; 7 nucleotides align to TRBD1. V lost 0 bases, J lost 2 bases, and 6 bases stayed unmatched. Germline lookup yields CDR1 MNHEY and CDR2 SVGAGI. The CDR3 is 16 residues long. The CDR3 nucleotides are TGTGCCAGCAGTTACTCCGTGAGGGGGCGAAACTATGGCTACACCTTC. It encodes CASSYSVRGRNYGYTF.

The J gene is TRBJ2-7, the V gene TRBV20-1; the match to TRBD1 covers 7 bases. The CDR3 consists of 11 residues. Trimming cost V 6 bases and J 6 bases; bases outside gene matches: 5. Germline V lookup: CDR1 DFQATT, CDR2 SNEGSKA (reference sequence). The CDR3: CSAGQFPEQYF. In nucleotides, the CDR3 is TGCAGTGCGGGACAGTTTCCCGAGCAGTACTTC.

The genes are TRBV4-3 and TRBJ2-7; 8 bases map to TRBD1. CDR3 size: 16 residues. The germline gives CDR1 LGHNA, CDR2 YSLEER. V was pared by 4 bases and J by 1 base, with 9 bases of the junction left unmatched. The CDR3 DNA follows: TGCGCCAGCAGCCCCGAGGCAGGGGGCCTATCCTACGAGCAGTACTTC. Translation: CASSPEAGGLSYEQYF.

This chain joins TRBV5-1 and TRBJ1-2, with 12 bases matching TRBD1. CDR1 is SGHRS and CDR2 is YFSETQ in the germline V gene. The CDR3 has 16 residues. J lost 3 bases, V lost 4 bases, and 7 bases had no gene match. The CDR3 sequence is CASSDRDRGPYYGYTF. The DNA for the CDR3 is TGCGCCAGCAGCGACCGGGACAGGGGGCCGTACTATGGCTACACCTTC.

The rearrangement joins TRBV10-3 to TRBJ1-4, with 9 bases aligning to TRBD1. V gave up 3 bases and J gave up 5 bases; unmatched junction bases: 4. CDR1 ENHRY and CDR2 SYGVKD come from the germline V gene. The CDR3 has 15 residues. CDR3 sequence (DNA): TGTGCCATCAGTGATAGTGGGACAGGGAATGAAAAACTGTTTTTT. It codes for CAISDSGTGNEKLFF.

This chain connects TRBV11-2 to TRBJ1-2; no firm D call. CDR3 size: 12 residues. Trimming took 5 bases from V and 5 from J, leaving 9 bases between them. CDR1 is SGHAT, CDR2 FQNNGV, per germline. In DNA, the CDR3 is TGTGCCAGCAGCACACAGAGATATGGCTACACCTTC. This gives the protein CASSTQRYGYTF.

The chain combines TRBV28 with TRBJ2-3, with 7 bases identical to TRBD2. The CDR3 contains 17 residues. The V segment lost 5 bases and the J segment 2 bases; nucleotides outside the gene matches: 13. From germline, CDR1 is MDHEN and CDR2 SYDVKM. The CDR3: CASSPVTMAGDTDTQYF. Written as DNA, the CDR3 is TGTGCCAGCAGTCCCGTGACTATGGCGGGGGACACAGATACGCAGTATTTT.

The rearrangement uses TRBV4-1 and TRBJ2-7; 8 positions agree with TRBD1. Looked up from germline, CDR1 is MGHRA and CDR2 is YSYEKL. The CDR3 runs 16 residues. The ends lost 0 bases at V and 0 bases at J; junction bases unmatched: 4. CDR3 sequence reads: CASSQDRTGSSYEQYF. CDR3 DNA sequence: TGCGCCAGCAGCCAAGATAGGACAGGGAGCTCCTACGAGCAGTACTTC.

V usage is TRBV6-5 and J usage is TRBJ1-1; D might be TRBD1 (5 bases). This CDR3 spans 13 amino acids. The germline V gene has CDR1 MNHEY and CDR2 SVGAGI. The V end lost 4 bases, the J end lost 6 bases, and 12 bases lay between the germline ends. CDR3 sequence: CASSSERGAEAFF. The CDR3 bases are TGTGCCAGCAGTTCCGAAAGGGGCGCTGAAGCTTTCTTT.

The chain couples TRBV11-2 to TRBJ2-7; 7 nucleotides line up with TRBD1. V trimming: 4 bases; J trimming: 1 base; junction bases outside the gene matches: 10. CDR1 and CDR2 from the germline V gene are SGHAT and FQNNGV. CDR3 length: 16 amino acids. Here the CDR3 reads CASSYYDRDGSYEQYF. The CDR3 DNA sequence: TGTGCCAGCAGCTATTACGACAGGGACGGGTCCTACGAGCAGTACTTC. Supplemented by reference TRBV11-2 and TRBJ2-7, the full variable domain reads EAGVAQSPRYKIIEKRQSVAFWCNPISGHATLYWYQQILGQGPKLLIQFQNNGVVDDSQLPKDRFSAERLKGVDSTLKIQPAKLEDSAVYLCASSYYDRDGSYEQYFGPGTRLTVT.

CDR3 region: CATRDGGSSYNEQFF. CDR3 bases: TGTGCCACCAGGGACGGGGGGTCAAGTTACAATGAGCAGTTCTTC. The chain uses TRBV15 and TRBJ2-1; 7 nucleotides agree with TRBD2. The CDR3 has 15 amino acids. The germline V gene encodes CDR1 LNHNV and CDR2 YYDKDF (reference sequence). Trimming took 6 bases from V and 4 from J; bases not matched to a gene: 9.

This chain joins TRBV2 and TRBJ1-5; no reliable D call. Trimming took 6 bases from V and 0 from J, leaving 9 bases between them. CDR3 length: 14 amino acids. Germline V lookup: CDR1 SNHLY, CDR2 FYNNEI. CDR3 DNA sequence: TGTGCCAGCAGACACATCGATAGCAATCAGCCCCAGCATTTT. Its protein is CASRHIDSNQPQHF. The full variable domain, completed using reference TRBV2 and TRBJ1-5, is EPEVTQTPSHQVTQMGQEVILRCVPISNHLYFYWYRQILGQKVEFLVSFYNNEISEKSEIFDDQFSVERPDGSNFTLKIRSTKLEDSAMYFCASRHIDSNQPQHFGDGTRLSIL.

The genes are TRBV12-5 and TRBJ1-2, with D possibly being TRBD1 (5 bases). There are 14 residues in the CDR3. CDR1 is LGHNT and CDR2 is FRNRAP in the germline V gene. V lost 1 base and J 2 bases, leaving 8 bases between the germline ends. CDR3 residues: CASGLGQRNYGYTF. CDR3 nucleotide sequence: TGTGCTAGTGGTTTGGGACAGAGGAACTATGGCTACACCTTC.

The count of this clone is one. The chain recombines TRBV25-1 with TRBJ2-7, with TRBD2 identical over 8 bases. This CDR3 spans 15 amino acids. J was trimmed by 3 bases and V by 0 bases; bases with no gene match: 4. Germline CDR1 reads MGHDK; CDR2 reads SYGVNS. The CDR3 DNA reads TGTGCCAGCAGTGAATATACCGGGACTAGCTACGAGCAGTACTTC. Its translation is CASSEYTGTSYEQYF.

The rearrangement uses TRBV6-6 and TRBJ1-2, with TRBD1 as a possible D gene (6 bases). V was cut by 5 bases and J by 1 base, with 14 bases left in between. Germline V gene sequence: CDR1 MNHNY, CDR2 SVGAGI (reference sequence). The CDR3 is made up of 15 amino acids. CDR3 in amino acids: CASSLQGRGNYGYTF. CDR3 nucleotides: TGTGCCAGCAGTCTCCAGGGGAGGGGTAACTATGGCTACACCTTC.

The V gene is TRBV7-6, the J gene TRBJ1-1; D gene ambiguous. CDR1 SGHVS and CDR2 FNYEAQ come from the germline V gene. This CDR3 contains 13 residues. V was shortened by 5 bases and J by 1 base, with 8 bases between the two germline ends. CDR3 loop: CASSRRGNTEAFF. As DNA, the CDR3 is TGTGCCAGCAGCCGCCGAGGGAACACTGAAGCTTTCTTT.

This rearrangement joins TRBV19 to TRBJ1-1; D uncertain. The CDR3 consists of 12 residues. Germline CDR1 and CDR2: LNHDA and SQIVND (reference sequence). Trimming took off 5 bases at V and 10 bases at J, with 14 bases between the two ends. The CDR3 nucleotides read TGTGCCAGTAGTGAGACTCCTAAGTTAGCTTTCTTT. It translates to CASSETPKLAFF. Variable domain in full (rest from reference TRBV19 and TRBJ1-1): DGGITQSPKYLFRKEGQNVTLSCEQNLNHDAMYWYRQDPGQGLRLIYYSQIVNDFQKGDIAEGYSVSREKKESFPLTVTSAQKNPTAFYLCASSETPKLAFFGQGTRLTVV.

V gene TRBV6-5 combines with J gene TRBJ1-2; D remains ambiguous. CDR1 and CDR2 (germline): MNHEY, SVGAGI. Deletions cut 1 base from V and 6 bases from J, with 15 bases between. The length of the CDR3 is 15 residues. CDR3 coding DNA: TGTGCCAGCAGTTACTTTGAGAAAAGTGAGAATGGCTACACCTTC. The encoded protein is CASSYFEKSENGYTF.

The chain links TRBV30 to TRBJ1-1; no definite D call. CDR3 length equals 14 residues. V was cut by 0 bases and J by 2 bases, with 10 bases left in between. Germline assignment: CDR1 GTSNPN and CDR2 SVGIG (reference sequence). CDR3 DNA sequence: TGTGCCTGGAGTGTTTCGGCGGGAAACACTGAAGCTTTCTTT. Its protein is CAWSVSAGNTEAFF. The whole variable domain, filled in from reference TRBV30 and TRBJ1-1, reads SQTIHQWPATLVQPVGSPLSLECTVEGTSNPNLYWYRQAAGRGLQLLFYSVGIGQISSEVPQNLSASRPQDRQFILSSKKLLLSDSGFYLCAWSVSAGNTEAFFGQGTRLTVV.

J is TRBJ2-5 and V is TRBV7-2; TRBD2 aligns across 8 bases. J lost 2 bases, V lost 5 bases, and 4 bases had no gene match. The germline V gene encodes CDR1 SGHTA and CDR2 FQGNSA. CDR3 length equals 14 residues. CDR3 sequence: CASSRTSGQETQYF. CDR3 nucleotides: TGTGCCAGCAGCAGAACTAGCGGACAAGAGACCCAGTACTTC. Complete variable domain (other parts from reference TRBV7-2 and TRBJ2-5): GAGVSQSPSNKVTEKGKDVELRCDPISGHTALYWYRQSLGQGLEFLIYFQGNSAPDKSGLPSDRFSAERTGGSVSTLTIQRTQQEDSAVYLCASSRTSGQETQYFGPGTRLLVL.

This clone was seen a handful of times. This chain uses TRBV11-3 with TRBJ2-1; TRBD2 agrees at 7 bases. In germline, CDR1 is SGHNT, CDR2 YENEEA. The CDR3 consists of 17 residues. V shed 5 bases and J 4 bases; nucleotides not matched to a gene: 14. Here the CDR3 reads CASSQYLFRAGYNEQFF. The CDR3 DNA follows: TGTGCCAGCAGCCAATACCTTTTTAGAGCGGGGTACAATGAGCAGTTCTTC.

The gene calls are TRBV7-2 and TRBJ2-1; the match to TRBD2 covers 10 bases. J lost 3 bases, V lost 4 bases, and 3 bases had no gene match. In germline, CDR1 is SGHTA, CDR2 FQGNSA. The CDR3 extends over 15 amino acids. The DNA for the CDR3 is TGTGCCAGCAGCTCTAGCGGGAGAAACTACAATGAGCAGTTCTTC. Translation gives CASSSSGRNYNEQFF.

This clone was counted a single time. The chain employs TRBV11-2 and TRBJ1-4; D gene ambiguous. The CDR3 length is 15 residues. Looked up from germline, CDR1 is SGHAT and CDR2 is FQNNGV. Trimming left V 5 bases short and J 4 bases short, with 14 bases between. The DNA of the CDR3 is TGTGCCAGCAGCCCTCTATTCGCCGGTAATGAAAAACTGTTTTTT. Amino acids: CASSPLFAGNEKLFF.

In nucleotides, the CDR3 is TGTGCCAGCAGTATCGGACAGGGTTTATTTTACACCTTC. Translated, it gives CASSIGQGLFYTF. The rearrangement joins TRBV6-5 to TRBJ1-2; TRBD1 aligns across 8 bases. The germline V gene has CDR1 MNHEY and CDR2 SVGAGI. The CDR3 contains 13 residues. V lost 5 bases, J lost 11 bases, and 10 bases stayed unmatched.